The 15 T cell receptor beta chains reported below all come from one sample, sequenced in a study of shared clonotypes between healthy human individuals. TCRdb's copy holds only in-frame clones and misses some; the assay was immunoSEQ multiplex PCR. Seen here are about 820,000 clones, 80% to 95% observed once, and the top ten hold approximately 25%. Naive-designated CD8 cells lacked CD45RO, were positively enriched for CCR7, and omitted terminally differentiated effector memory CD45RA+ cells. Sequenced: naive CD8+ T cells sorted from blood. Every receptor here comes from a man aged 25-40 years in good health.

This chain links TRBV14 with TRBJ2-2; 10 bases are shared with TRBD2. V shed 4 bases, J shed 4 bases, and the junction held 6 bases outside the gene matches. Germline CDR1 and CDR2: SGHDN and FVKESK. This CDR3 is 16 amino acids long. Here the CDR3 DNA reads TGTGCCAGCAGCCCAGGACTAGCGGTTATCACCGGGGAGCTGTTTTTT. Amino acid sequence: CASSPGLAVITGELFF.

V is TRBV11-2 and J is TRBJ2-4; possibly TRBD1 or TRBD2 for D (5 bases each). The CDR3 runs to 15 residues. With 4 bases removed from V and 0 bases from J, the gap between germline ends came to 10 bases. Looked up from germline, CDR1 is SGHAT and CDR2 is FQNNGV. The DNA for the CDR3 is TGTGCCAGCAGCTCCGGGGCCCTAGCCAAAAACATTCAGTACTTC. Translation: CASSSGALAKNIQYF.

This chain connects TRBV7-8 to TRBJ2-7; D is unresolved. The germline V and J ends were trimmed by 5 bases and 2 bases, with 16 bases remaining between them. This CDR3 is 15 amino acids long. Germline assignment: CDR1 SGHVS and CDR2 FQNEAQ. The CDR3 nucleotides read TGTGCCAGCAGCCCCCCCGGCGTAGTAACCTACGAGCAGTACTTC. Its protein product is CASSPPGVVTYEQYF.

This clone appeared a single time. The rearrangement uses TRBV7-9 and TRBJ2-1, with TRBD2 matching over 10 bases. CDR3 length equals 18 residues. CDR1 is SEHNR and CDR2 is FQNEAQ in the germline V gene (reference sequence). With 4 bases clipped from V and 3 bases from J, the junction kept 12 bases outside the gene matches. The DNA of the CDR3 is TGTGCCAGCAGCTGGGGGGCTAGCGGGAGTTTAGGCTACAATGAGCAGTTCTTC. As protein: CASSWGASGSLGYNEQFF.

The V and J genes are TRBV7-9 and TRBJ1-5; TRBD1 is a possible D gene (5 bases). The CDR3 extends over 14 amino acids. V was shortened by 8 bases and J by 2 bases, with 13 bases between the two germline ends. CDR1 is SEHNR and CDR2 is FQNEAQ in the germline V gene (reference sequence). CDR3 residues: CASCAAQGNQPQHF. In nucleotides, the CDR3 is TGTGCCAGCTGCGCGGCACAGGGCAATCAGCCCCAGCATTTT.

The rearrangement uses TRBV6-5 and TRBJ2-7; 10 positions match TRBD2. Germline V gene lookup returns CDR1 MNHEY and CDR2 SVGAGI. The V and J ends lost 8 bases and 6 bases, in that order; junction bases with no gene match: 7. The CDR3 has 13 residues. CDR3 sequence (DNA): TGTGCCAGCGCCGGGGGACTAGCGTTCGAGCAGTACTTC. This translates into CASAGGLAFEQYF.

The count of this clone is one. This CDR3 reads CASSVQVAGDSPFKNYEQYF. The CDR3 coding sequence is TGTGCCAGCAGCGTACAAGTTGCGGGAGACTCCCCTTTTAAAAACTACGAGCAGTACTTC. The gene calls are TRBV13 and TRBJ2-7; 7 positions match TRBD2. Germline CDR1 and CDR2: PRHDT and FYEKMQ (reference sequence). This CDR3 contains 20 residues. The ends lost 5 bases at V and 3 bases at J; junction bases unmatched: 25.

J is TRBJ2-2 and V is TRBV7-8; the D is unclear. The CDR3 has 14 residues. Germline V gene sequence: CDR1 SGHVS, CDR2 FQNEAQ. V dropped 5 bases and J dropped 3 bases, with 10 bases sitting between them. This CDR3 reads CASSPVPHTGELFF. DNA for the CDR3: TGTGCCAGCAGCCCTGTCCCGCACACCGGGGAGCTGTTTTTT.

The chain links TRBV7-9 to TRBJ2-3, with 11 positions matching TRBD2. V dropped 7 bases and J dropped 6; count of bases not matched to a gene: 9. CDR3 length: 15 amino acids. Germline V gene data show CDR1 as SEHNR and CDR2 as FQNEAQ (reference sequence). This CDR3 is CASITSGSRVDTQYF. Here the CDR3 DNA reads TGTGCCAGCATTACTAGCGGGAGTAGAGTCGATACGCAGTATTTT.

The chain recombines TRBV5-1 with TRBJ2-7; D not certain. Trimming removed 0 bases at V and 7 bases at J, with 11 bases between. There are 13 residues in the CDR3. Germline V gene data show CDR1 as SGHRS and CDR2 as YFSETQ. CDR3 coding DNA: TGCGCCAGCAGCTTGGTCACCTCTGGGGAGCAGTACTTC. This encodes CASSLVTSGEQYF.

V is TRBV7-9 and J is TRBJ1-5, with D possibly TRBD1 on 5 matching bases. The CDR3 contains 14 residues. Germline CDR1 and CDR2: SEHNR and FQNEAQ (reference sequence). Between the trimmed V and J ends, which lost 6 bases and 4 bases, there was a span of 13 bases. CDR3 sequence (DNA): TGTGCCAGCAGAGGAGGTCAGGGAAATCAGCCCCAGCATTTT. Its translation is CASRGGQGNQPQHF.

This chain links TRBV15 with TRBJ2-7, with D uncertain. The CDR3 is 12 residues long. Germline CDR1 is LNHNV and CDR2 is YYDKDF (reference sequence). V shed 1 base and J shed 6 bases, with 7 bases lying between them. Written as DNA, the CDR3 is TGTGCCACCAGCAGAGTAGGTCCCGAGCAGTACTTC. Translation gives CATSRVGPEQYF. Full variable domain (outside the CDR3, taken from reference TRBV15 and TRBJ2-7): DAMVIQNPRYQVTQFGKPVTLSCSQTLNHNVMYWYQQKSSQAPKLLFHYYDKDFNNEADTPDNFQSRRPNTSFCFLDIRSPGLGDTAMYLCATSRVGPEQYFGPGTRLTVT.

The J gene is TRBJ1-2, the V gene TRBV2; D ambiguous. The CDR3 consists of 15 residues. CDR1 and CDR2 from the germline V gene are SNHLY and FYNNEI. V shed 3 bases and J shed 7 bases, with 18 bases lying between them. CDR3 protein: CASSDTVSSAGGYTF. CDR3 bases: TGTGCCAGCAGTGATACGGTTTCTTCGGCCGGTGGCTACACCTTC.

In this sample, this clone turned up once. This chain uses TRBV6-5 with TRBJ1-5, with TRBD1 as a possible D gene (6 bases). Germline assignment: CDR1 MNHEY and CDR2 SVGAGI. Trimming cost V 10 bases and J 7 bases, with 20 bases left between them. The CDR3 runs 14 residues. CDR3 in DNA: TGTGCCAACTCGAGGTGGGACAAATGCCAGCCCCAGCATTTT. Translated: CANSRWDKCQPQHF.

The chain is built from TRBV30 and TRBJ2-7; D perhaps matches TRBD2 (5 bases). V was clipped by 3 bases and J by 4 bases, with 16 bases between them. Germline CDR1 is GTSNPN and CDR2 is SVGIG (reference sequence). The CDR3 loop spans 14 amino acids. The CDR3 sequence: CAWRSSTGRYEQYF. The CDR3 DNA is TGTGCCTGGAGAAGTTCCACGGGAAGGTACGAGCAGTACTTC.